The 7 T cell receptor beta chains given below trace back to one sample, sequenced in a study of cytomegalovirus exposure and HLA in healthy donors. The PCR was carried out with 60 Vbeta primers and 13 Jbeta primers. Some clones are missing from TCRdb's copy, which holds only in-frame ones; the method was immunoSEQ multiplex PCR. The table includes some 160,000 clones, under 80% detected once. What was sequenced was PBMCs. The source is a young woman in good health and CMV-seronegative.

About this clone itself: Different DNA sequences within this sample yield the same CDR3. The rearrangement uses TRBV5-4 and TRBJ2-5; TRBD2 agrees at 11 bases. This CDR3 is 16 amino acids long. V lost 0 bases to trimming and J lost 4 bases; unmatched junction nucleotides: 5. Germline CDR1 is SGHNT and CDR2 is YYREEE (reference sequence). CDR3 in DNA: TGTGCCAGCAGCTTGGGTAGCGGGGGGGCGGGAGAGACCCAGTACTTC. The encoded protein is CASSLGSGGAGETQYF. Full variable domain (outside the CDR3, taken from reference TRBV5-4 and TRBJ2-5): ETGVTQSPTHLIKTRGQQVTLRCSSQSGHNTVSWYQQALGQGPQFIFQYYREEENGRGNFPPRFSGLQFPNYSSELNVNALELDDSALYLCASSLGSGGAGETQYFGPGTRLLVL.

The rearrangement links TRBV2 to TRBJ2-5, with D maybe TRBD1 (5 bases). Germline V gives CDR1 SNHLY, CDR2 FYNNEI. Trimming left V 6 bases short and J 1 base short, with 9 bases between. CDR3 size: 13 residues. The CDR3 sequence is CASSPQGQETQYF. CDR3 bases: TGTGCCAGCAGCCCCCAGGGCCAAGAGACCCAGTACTTC.

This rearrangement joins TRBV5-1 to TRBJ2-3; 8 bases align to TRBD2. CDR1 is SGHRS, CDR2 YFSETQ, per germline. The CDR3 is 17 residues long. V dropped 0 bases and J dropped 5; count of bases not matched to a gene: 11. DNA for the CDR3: TGCGCCAGCAGCTTGGGAGTAGCGGGAACACTCGGAGATACGCAGTATTTT. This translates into CASSLGVAGTLGDTQYF.

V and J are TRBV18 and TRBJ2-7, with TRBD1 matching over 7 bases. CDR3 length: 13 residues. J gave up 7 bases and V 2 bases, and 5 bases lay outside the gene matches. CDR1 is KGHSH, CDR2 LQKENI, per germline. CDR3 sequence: CASSPGGQIEQYF. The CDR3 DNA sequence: TGTGCCAGCTCACCAGGGGGACAGATTGAGCAGTACTTC.

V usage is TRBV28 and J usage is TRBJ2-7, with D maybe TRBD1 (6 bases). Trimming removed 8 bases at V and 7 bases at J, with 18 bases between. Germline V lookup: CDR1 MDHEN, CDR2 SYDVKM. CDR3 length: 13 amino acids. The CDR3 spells CASGNTGSREQYF. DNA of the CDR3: TGTGCCAGCGGGAATACAGGGTCGAGGGAGCAGTACTTC.

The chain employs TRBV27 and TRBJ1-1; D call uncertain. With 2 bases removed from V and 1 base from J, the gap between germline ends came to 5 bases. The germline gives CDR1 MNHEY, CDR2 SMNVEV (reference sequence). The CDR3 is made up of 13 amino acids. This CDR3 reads CASSLGQNTEAFF. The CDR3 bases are TGTGCCAGCAGTTTAGGGCAGAACACTGAAGCTTTCTTT.

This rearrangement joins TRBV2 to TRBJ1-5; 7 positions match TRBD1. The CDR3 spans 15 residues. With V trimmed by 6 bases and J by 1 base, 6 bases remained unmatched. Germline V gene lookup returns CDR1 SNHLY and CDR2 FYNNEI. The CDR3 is CASREQGKSNQPQHF. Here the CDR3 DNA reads TGTGCCAGCAGAGAACAGGGGAAGAGCAATCAGCCCCAGCATTTT.